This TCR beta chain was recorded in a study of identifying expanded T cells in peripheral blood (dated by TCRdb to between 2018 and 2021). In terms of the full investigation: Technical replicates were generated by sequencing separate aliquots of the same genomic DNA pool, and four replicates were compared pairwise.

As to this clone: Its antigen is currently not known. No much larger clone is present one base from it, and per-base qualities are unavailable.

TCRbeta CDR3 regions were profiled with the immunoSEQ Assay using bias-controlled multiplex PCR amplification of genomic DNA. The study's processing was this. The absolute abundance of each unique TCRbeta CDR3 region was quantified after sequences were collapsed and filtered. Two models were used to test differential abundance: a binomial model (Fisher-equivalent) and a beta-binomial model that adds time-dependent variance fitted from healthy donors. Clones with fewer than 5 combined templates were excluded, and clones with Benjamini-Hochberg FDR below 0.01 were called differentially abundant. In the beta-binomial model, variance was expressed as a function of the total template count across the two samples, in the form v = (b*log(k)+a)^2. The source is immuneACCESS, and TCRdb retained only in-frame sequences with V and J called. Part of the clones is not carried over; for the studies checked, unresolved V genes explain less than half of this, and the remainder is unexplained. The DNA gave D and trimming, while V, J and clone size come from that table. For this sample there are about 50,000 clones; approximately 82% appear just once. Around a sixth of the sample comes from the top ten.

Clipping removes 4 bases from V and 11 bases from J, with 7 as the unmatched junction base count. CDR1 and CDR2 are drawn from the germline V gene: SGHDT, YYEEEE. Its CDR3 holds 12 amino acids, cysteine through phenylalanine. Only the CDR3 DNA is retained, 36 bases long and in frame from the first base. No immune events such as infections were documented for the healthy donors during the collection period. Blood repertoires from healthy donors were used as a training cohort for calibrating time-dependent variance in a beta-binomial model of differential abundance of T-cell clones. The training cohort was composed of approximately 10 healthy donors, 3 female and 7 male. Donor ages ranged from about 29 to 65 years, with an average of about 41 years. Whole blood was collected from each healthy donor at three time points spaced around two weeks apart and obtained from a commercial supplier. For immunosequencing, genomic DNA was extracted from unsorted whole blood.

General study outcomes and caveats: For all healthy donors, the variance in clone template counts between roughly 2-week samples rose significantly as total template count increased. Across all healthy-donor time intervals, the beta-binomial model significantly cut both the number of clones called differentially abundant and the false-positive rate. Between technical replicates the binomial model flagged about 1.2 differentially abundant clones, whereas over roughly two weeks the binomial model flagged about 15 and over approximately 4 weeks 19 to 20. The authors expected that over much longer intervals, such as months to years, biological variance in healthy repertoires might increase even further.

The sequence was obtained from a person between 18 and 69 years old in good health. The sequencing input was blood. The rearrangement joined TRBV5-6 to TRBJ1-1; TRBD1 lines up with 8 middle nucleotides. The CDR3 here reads CASSRRTGGAFF. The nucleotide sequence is TGTGCCAGCAGCCGTAGAACAGGGGGGGCTTTCTTT.